A single sample is the source of the 17 T cell receptor beta chains below, sequenced in a study of regulatory T cells in long-lasting Graves disease. As for time point: newly diagnosed GD, antithyroid drugs for less than 3 months. Scientists built the TCR library using RNA that was extracted from PBMCs. Relying on iRepertoire HTBI primers and Arm-PCR of CDR3 regions, the team built TCR beta libraries. One entry per CDR3 protein, called by TCRdb with MiXCR from the multiplex PCR reads. In the table there are about 470,000 distinct CDR3 sequences, 14% to 15% of which are singletons. This sample also belongs to another study, concerning T cells in Graves' hyperthyroidism and ophthalmopathy.

The sample in question was peripheral blood mononuclear cells (PBMCs), obtained at new diagnosis, from a patient treated with antithyroid drugs. The receptors originated from a woman in her 30s with Graves disease.

Many counts were recorded for this clonotype. The rearrangement links TRBV20-1 to TRBJ2-3, with 8 bases matching TRBD2. V lost 4 bases to trimming and J lost 3 bases; unmatched junction nucleotides: 18. Germline CDR1 reads DFQATT; CDR2 reads SNEGSKA (reference sequence). The CDR3 covers 18 residues. CDR3 in amino acids: CSAKYPGSGSRGTDTQYF. The CDR3 region has the DNA TGCAGTGCTAAATACCCAGGAAGCGGGAGTAGGGGTACAGATACGCAGTATTTT.

This clonotype was counted at least ten times. The chain joins TRBV29-1 to TRBJ1-1; D gene ambiguous. V was cut by 3 bases and J by 1 base, with 9 bases left in between. The CDR3 contains 13 residues. The germline V gene has CDR1 SQVTM and CDR2 ANQGSEA. This chain's CDR3 is CSVELVANTEAFF. The CDR3 coding sequence is TGCAGCGTTGAGCTAGTAGCGAACACTGAAGCTTTCTTT.

This clonotype was detected many times. The chain joins TRBV2 to TRBJ2-7; 11 bases align to TRBD2. CDR1 and CDR2 from the germline V gene are SNHLY and FYNNEI. The V gene end was trimmed by 4 bases and the J gene end by 2 bases; junction bases not matched to a gene: 4. The CDR3 has 15 residues. The DNA of the CDR3 is TGTGCCAGCAGTGCCCGACTAGCGGGGCCCTACGAGCAGTACTTC. Translating it yields CASSARLAGPYEQYF.

This clonotype was found many times. The chain is built from TRBV7-8 and TRBJ1-1, with D perhaps matching TRBD1 (5 bases). The CDR3 length is 13 residues. Germline V CDR1 and CDR2: SGHVS, FQNEAQ. V was clipped by 5 bases and J by 6 bases, with 13 bases between them. CDR3 amino acids: CASSQTIGAEAFF. In nucleotides, the CDR3 is TGTGCCAGCAGCCAAACCATAGGGGCTGAAGCTTTCTTT.

This sequence joins TRBV27 and TRBJ1-6; 10 bases line up with TRBD1. V lost 6 bases and J lost 9; bases outside the gene matches: 8. Germline V gene sequence: CDR1 MNHEY, CDR2 SMNVEV (reference sequence). CDR3 size: 15 residues. For the CDR3, the DNA is TGTGCCAGCAGGGATCGGGACAGGGGCCGTTCACCCCTCCACTTT. It is translated as CASRDRDRGRSPLHF.

The rearrangement uses TRBV4-1 and TRBJ1-1; D is possibly TRBD1 (6 bases). The CDR3 contains 14 residues. V gave up 5 bases and J gave up 4 bases, with 14 bases separating them. Germline V CDR1 and CDR2: MGHRA, YSYEKL. Here the CDR3 reads CASSSTGSGTEAFF. For the CDR3, the DNA is TGCGCCAGCAGCTCTACAGGGTCGGGCACTGAAGCTTTCTTT.

The chain employs TRBV10-2 and TRBJ2-4; TRBD2 matches at 10 bases. Trimming took 5 bases from V and 0 from J; bases not matched to a gene: 4. This CDR3 has 16 residues. The V gene's germline CDR1 is WSHSY and CDR2 SAAADI. CDR3 protein: CASSLLAGKAKNIQYF. The CDR3 DNA follows: TGCGCCAGCAGTCTACTAGCGGGGAAAGCCAAAAACATTCAGTACTTC.

The table lists this clonotype with a few counts. The chain recombines TRBV24-1 with TRBJ2-7; TRBD1 might be the D (5 bases). The V gene's germline CDR1 is KGHDR and CDR2 SFDVKD. V was shortened by 3 bases and J by 7 bases, with 12 bases between the two germline ends. The CDR3 has 13 amino acids. CDR3 nucleotide sequence: TGTGCCACCAGTGATCTCCGAAAGGGGGAGCAGTACTTC. This codes for CATSDLRKGEQYF.

The V call is TRBV14, the J call TRBJ2-5; D is possibly TRBD2 (5 bases). The CDR3 runs 14 residues. Trimming cost V 0 bases and J 2 bases, with 7 bases left between them. From germline, CDR1 is SGHDN and CDR2 FVKESK. The CDR3 DNA follows: TGTGCCAGCAGCCAAGAGCTAGCACAAGAGACCCAGTACTTC. This sequence encodes CASSQELAQETQYF.

This clonotype was seen ten or more times. This chain links TRBV4-1 with TRBJ1-2, with D uncertain. Germline V gene data show CDR1 as MGHRA and CDR2 as YSYEKL. V lost 0 bases, J lost 7 bases, and 12 bases lay in between. The CDR3 extends over 14 amino acids. The DNA for the CDR3 is TGCGCCAGCAGCCAAGAGAATTCCCTCGGTGGCTACACCTTC. It codes for CASSQENSLGGYTF.

This clonotype appeared a few times. V usage is TRBV9 and J usage is TRBJ2-5, with D possibly being TRBD1 (5 bases). This CDR3 has 14 residues. Looked up from germline, CDR1 is SGDLS and CDR2 is YYNGEE. V lost 0 bases, J lost 3 bases, and 9 bases lay in between. The CDR3 loop reads CASSVAIGEETQYF. Written as DNA, the CDR3 is TGTGCCAGCAGCGTAGCTATAGGGGAAGAGACCCAGTACTTC.

This clonotype was seen a handful of times. V usage is TRBV7-8 and J usage is TRBJ1-5, with D unclear. Trimming took off 5 bases at V and 7 bases at J, with 15 bases between the two ends. Germline V gene lookup returns CDR1 SGHVS and CDR2 FQNEAQ. The length of the CDR3 is 14 residues. The CDR3 here is CASSPGRGPQPQHF. In DNA, the CDR3 is TGTGCCAGCAGCCCAGGACGGGGTCCCCAGCCCCAGCATTTT. Looking up the rest from reference TRBV7-8 and TRBJ1-5 gives the full variable domain: GAGVSQSPRYKVAKRGQDVALRCDPISGHVSLFWYQQALGQGPEFLTYFQNEAQLDKSGLPSDRFFAERPEGSVSTLKIQRTQQEDSAVYLCASSPGRGPQPQHFGDGTRLSIL.

This chain's CDR3 is CSVGEAGGPNEQYF. In DNA, the CDR3 is TGCAGCGTTGGCGAGGCGGGAGGGCCGAATGAGCAGTACTTC. J is TRBJ2-7 and V is TRBV29-1, with 9 positions matching TRBD2. Germline-derived CDR1 and CDR2 are SQVTM and ANQGSEA. J was trimmed by 7 bases and V by 4 bases; bases with no gene match: 11. The CDR3 runs to 14 residues.

This clonotype turned up a few times. This sequence joins TRBV5-1 and TRBJ2-1; the match to TRBD2 covers 8 bases. Germline-derived CDR1 and CDR2 are SGHRS and YFSETQ. The CDR3 sequence is 18 residues long. The V gene end was trimmed by 0 bases and the J gene end by 7 bases; junction bases not matched to a gene: 15. CDR3 protein: CASSLGGPSGLPGNEQFF. The CDR3 DNA is TGCGCCAGCAGCTTGGGGGGGCCTAGCGGGCTCCCTGGAAATGAGCAGTTCTTC.

This clonotype was seen ten or more times. This chain joins TRBV12-3 or TRBV12-4 and TRBJ2-5; D not resolved. This CDR3 is built from 12 residues. Trimming cost V 4 bases and J 5 bases, with 8 bases left between them. This chain's CDR3 is CASSSEWETQYF. The CDR3 DNA sequence: TGTGCCAGCAGTTCCGAGTGGGAGACCCAGTACTTC.

The chain carries TRBV7-9 and TRBJ2-1; D might be TRBD2 (6 bases). The CDR3 spans 14 residues. The germline gives CDR1 SEHNR, CDR2 FQNEAQ (reference sequence). V was pared by 2 bases and J by 5 bases, with 10 bases between. The CDR3: CASSLLRGNNEQFF. CDR3 in DNA: TGTGCCAGCAGCTTATTACGGGGGAACAATGAGCAGTTCTTC.

This clonotype showed up many times. The genes are TRBV6-1 and TRBJ2-7; TRBD2 matches 9 bases. The CDR3 is 16 residues long. CDR1 MNHNS and CDR2 SASEGT come from the germline V gene. Trimming removed 3 bases from V and 3 bases from J; junction bases left unmatched: 9. DNA for the CDR3: TGTGCCAGCAGTGAGGGACCTAGCGGGGCACGCTACGAGCAGTACTTC. It specifies CASSEGPSGARYEQYF.